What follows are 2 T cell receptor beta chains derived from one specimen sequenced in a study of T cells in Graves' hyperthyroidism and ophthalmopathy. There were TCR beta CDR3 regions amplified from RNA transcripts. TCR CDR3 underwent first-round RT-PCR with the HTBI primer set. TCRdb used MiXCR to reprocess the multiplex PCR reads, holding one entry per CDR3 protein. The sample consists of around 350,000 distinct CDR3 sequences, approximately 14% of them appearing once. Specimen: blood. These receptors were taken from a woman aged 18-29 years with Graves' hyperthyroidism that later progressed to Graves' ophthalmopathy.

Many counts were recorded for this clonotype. Here the CDR3 reads CASSEPKRTYPDEQYF. DNA for the CDR3: TGTGCCAGCAGCGAACCTAAACGGACCTACCCGGACGAGCAGTACTTC. The chain uses TRBV6-2 or TRBV6-3 and TRBJ2-7; no clear D gene. Germline V gene lookup returns CDR1 MNHEY and CDR2 SVGEGT. Trimming removed 6 bases from V and 5 bases from J, with 23 bases in between. The CDR3 loop spans 16 amino acids.

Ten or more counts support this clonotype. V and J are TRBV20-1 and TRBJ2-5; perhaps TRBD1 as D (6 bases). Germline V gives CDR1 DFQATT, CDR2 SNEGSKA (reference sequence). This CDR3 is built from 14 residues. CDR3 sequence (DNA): TGCAGCGTACCAGCCAGGGGTAACCAAGAGACCCAGTACTTC. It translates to CSVPARGNQETQYF.